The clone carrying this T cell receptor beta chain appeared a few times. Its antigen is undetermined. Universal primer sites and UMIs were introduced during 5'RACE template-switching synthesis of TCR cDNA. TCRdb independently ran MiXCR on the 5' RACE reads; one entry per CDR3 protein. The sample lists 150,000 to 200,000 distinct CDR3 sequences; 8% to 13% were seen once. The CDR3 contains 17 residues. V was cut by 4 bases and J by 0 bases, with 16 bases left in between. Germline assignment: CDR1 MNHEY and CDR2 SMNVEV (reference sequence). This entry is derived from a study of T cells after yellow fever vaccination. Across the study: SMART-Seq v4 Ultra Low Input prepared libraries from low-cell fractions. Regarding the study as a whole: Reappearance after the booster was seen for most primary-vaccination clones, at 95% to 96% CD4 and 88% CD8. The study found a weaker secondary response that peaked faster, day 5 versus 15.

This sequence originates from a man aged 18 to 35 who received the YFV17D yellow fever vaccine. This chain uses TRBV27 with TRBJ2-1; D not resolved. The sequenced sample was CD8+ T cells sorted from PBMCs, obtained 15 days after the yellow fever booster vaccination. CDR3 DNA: TGTGCCAGCAGTTACTATTCGACGGGCAGCTCCTACAATGAGCAGTTCTTC. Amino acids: CASSYYSTGSSYNEQFF.